This T cell receptor (beta chain) was found in a study of T cells after yellow fever vaccination. Study overall: The fractions with low cell numbers were processed using SMART-Seq v4 Ultra Low Input. Study observations and caveats: Post-booster reappearance was seen for most primary-vaccination clones (nearly 97% CD4, roughly 86% CD8). Though weaker, the secondary response peaked faster, on day 5 versus 15. The CD4 compartment and the CD8 compartment contained a small share of clonotypes in common.

CDR1 and CDR2 from the germline V gene are SGDLS and YYNGEE. The CDR3 is made up of 14 amino acids. With 3 bases removed from V and 0 bases from J, the gap between germline ends came to 9 bases. This clonotype was detected ten times or more. Its antigen is currently unknown. A single record per CDR3 protein comes from TCRdb applying MiXCR to the 5' RACE reads. The table has under 200,000 distinct CDR3 sequences, about 7% seen once. This chain uses TRBV9 with TRBJ2-5; D is uncertain. The specimen was CD4+ T cells sorted from PBMCs, collected 4 to 6 days after the first yellow fever vaccination. This sequence was found in a man aged 18 to 29 who received the YFV17D yellow fever vaccine. CDR3 nucleotides: TGTGCCAGCAGCGCCGGTTTGTACCAAGAGACCCAGTACTTC. Encoded protein: CASSAGLYQETQYF.